This TCR beta chain was documented in a study of cytomegalovirus exposure and HLA in healthy donors. Donors had nominal health at sampling but likely had unrecorded immune exposures. General study findings and limits: In an earlier analysis, most TCR beta V segments were productive about 87% or about 30% of the time.

The CDR3 covers 13 residues. Trimming shortened V by 3 bases and J by 4 bases, and 10 bases separated the two germline ends. CDR1 is MNHEY and CDR2 is SMNVEV in the germline V gene (reference sequence). Amplification used 60 Vbeta primers and 13 Jbeta primers. Assay used: immunoSEQ multiplex PCR; TCRdb lists only in-frame clones, some missing. This sample's clone table lists 200,000 to 250,000 clones. As to this clone: As yet, its antigen is unknown.

The specimen was PBMCs. The genes are TRBV27 and TRBJ2-7; the D gene is possibly TRBD1 (6 bases). This clonotype was obtained from a girl aged 2-10 years in good health and CMV-seropositive. CDR3 sequence reads: CASSFGDNYEQYF. The CDR3, as DNA: TGTGCCAGCAGTTTCGGGGACAATTACGAGCAGTACTTC.